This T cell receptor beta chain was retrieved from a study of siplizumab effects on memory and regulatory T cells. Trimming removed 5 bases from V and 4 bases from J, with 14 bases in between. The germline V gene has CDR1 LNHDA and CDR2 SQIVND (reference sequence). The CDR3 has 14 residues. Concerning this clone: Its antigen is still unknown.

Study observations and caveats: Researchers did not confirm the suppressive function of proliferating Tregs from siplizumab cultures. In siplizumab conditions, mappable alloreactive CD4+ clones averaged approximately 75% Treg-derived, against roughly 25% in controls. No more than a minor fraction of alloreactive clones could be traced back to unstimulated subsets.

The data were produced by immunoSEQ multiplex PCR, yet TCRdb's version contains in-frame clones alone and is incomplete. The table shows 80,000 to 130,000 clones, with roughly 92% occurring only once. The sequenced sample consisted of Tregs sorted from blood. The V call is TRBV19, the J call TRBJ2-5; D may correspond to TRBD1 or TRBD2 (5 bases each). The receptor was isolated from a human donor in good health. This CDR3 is CASSGLGVGETQYF. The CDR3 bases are TGTGCCAGTAGTGGACTGGGGGTGGGAGAGACCCAGTACTTC.